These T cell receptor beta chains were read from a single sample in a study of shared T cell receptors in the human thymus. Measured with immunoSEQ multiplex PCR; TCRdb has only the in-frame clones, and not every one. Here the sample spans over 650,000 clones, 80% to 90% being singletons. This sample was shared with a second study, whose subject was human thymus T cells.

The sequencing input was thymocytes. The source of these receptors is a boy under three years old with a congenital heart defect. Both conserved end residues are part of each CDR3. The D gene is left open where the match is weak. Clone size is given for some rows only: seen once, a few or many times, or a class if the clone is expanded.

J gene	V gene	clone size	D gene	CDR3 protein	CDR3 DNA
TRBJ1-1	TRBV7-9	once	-	CASSTGNTEAFF	TGTGCCAGCAGTACAGGTAACACTGAAGCTTTCTTT
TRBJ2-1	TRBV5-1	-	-	CASSLGPPRPHNEQFF	TGCGCCAGCAGCTTGGGGCCCCCTAGACCCCACAATGAGCAGTTCTTC
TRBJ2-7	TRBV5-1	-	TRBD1	CASRAGTGGPYEQYF	TGCGCCAGCAGGGCCGGGACAGGGGGTCCCTACGAGCAGTACTTC
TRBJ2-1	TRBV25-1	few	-	CASSETHLDPPGDNEQFF	TGTGCCAGCAGTGAAACCCACCTGGACCCTCCAGGGGACAATGAGCAGTTCTTC
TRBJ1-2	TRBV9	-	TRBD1	CASSPPGQVYGYTF	TGTGCCAGCAGCCCCCCGGGACAGGTCTATGGCTACACCTTC
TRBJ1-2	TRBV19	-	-	CASSPAEDYGYTF	TGTGCCAGTAGTCCGGCGGAGGACTATGGCTACACCTTC
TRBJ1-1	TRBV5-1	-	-	CASSTEKNTEAFF	TGCGCCAGCAGCACAGAAAAGAACACTGAAGCTTTCTTT
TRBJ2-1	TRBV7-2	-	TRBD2	CASSLKRGGGRNEQFF	TGTGCCAGCAGCTTAAAGCGGGGGGGCGGGCGCAATGAGCAGTTCTTC
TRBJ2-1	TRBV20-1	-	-	CSARLVPEQFF	TGCAGTGCTCGACTAGTCCCTGAGCAGTTCTTC
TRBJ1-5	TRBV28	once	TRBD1	CASCIDRGRNDNQPQHF	TGTGCCAGCTGCATAGACAGGGGGCGAAACGACAATCAGCCCCAGCATTTT
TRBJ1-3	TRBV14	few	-	CASSQDHPRQGLEGNTIYF	TGTGCCAGCAGCCAAGATCACCCGAGGCAGGGGTTAGAGGGAAACACCATATATTTT
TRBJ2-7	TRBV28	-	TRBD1	CASSEGQGEDEQYF	TGTGCCAGCAGTGAAGGACAGGGGGAAGACGAGCAGTACTTC
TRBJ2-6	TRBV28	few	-	CASSLVGSGANVLTF	TGTGCCAGCAGCTTGGTCGGCTCTGGGGCCAACGTCCTGACTTTC
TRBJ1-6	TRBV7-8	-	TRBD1	CASSKEPPGQYNSPLHF	TGTGCCAGCAGCAAAGAGCCCCCGGGACAGTATAATTCACCCCTCCACTTT
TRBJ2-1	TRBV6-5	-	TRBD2	CASSLLAGRYNEQFF	TGTGCCAGCAGTTTGCTAGCGGGGCGCTACAATGAGCAGTTCTTC
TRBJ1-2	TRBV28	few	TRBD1	CASSLRGTGSNGYTF	TGTGCCAGCAGTTTACGGGGGACAGGGTCTAATGGCTACACCTTC
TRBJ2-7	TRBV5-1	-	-	CASSLEMGQGYYEQYF	TGCGCCAGCAGCCTAGAGATGGGCCAGGGGTACTACGAGCAGTACTTC
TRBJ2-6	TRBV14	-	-	CASGEDNFPPSGANVLTF	TGTGCCAGCGGTGAAGACAATTTTCCACCATCTGGGGCCAACGTCCTGACTTTC
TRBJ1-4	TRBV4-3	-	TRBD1	CASSQDAGGIPNEKLFF	TGCGCCAGCAGCCAAGATGCAGGGGGGATTCCTAATGAAAAACTGTTTTTT
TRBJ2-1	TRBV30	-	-	CAWSLGGLVGEQFF	TGTGCCTGGAGTTTGGGGGGTCTGGTCGGGGAGCAGTTCTTC
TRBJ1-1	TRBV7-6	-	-	CASSPRTGTHESGGPEAFF	TGTGCCAGCAGCCCCCGCACGGGAACGCACGAGTCGGGGGGGCCTGAAGCTTTCTTT
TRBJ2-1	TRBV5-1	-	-	CASSTDKGVSSYNEQFF	TGCGCCAGCAGCACCGATAAGGGGGTCAGCTCCTACAATGAGCAGTTCTTC
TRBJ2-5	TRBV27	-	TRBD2	CASSSRLAGGQETQYF	TGTGCCAGCAGTTCCCGACTAGCGGGAGGGCAAGAGACCCAGTACTTC
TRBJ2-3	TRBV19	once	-	CASSNRPGDIPDTQYF	TGTGCCAGTAGTAACCGGCCAGGGGACATCCCAGATACGCAGTATTTT
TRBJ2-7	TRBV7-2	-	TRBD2	CASSLIRGGRVCEQYF	TGTGCCAGCAGCTTAATTAGGGGCGGGAGGGTTTGCGAGCAGTACTTC
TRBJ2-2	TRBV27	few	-	CASSLRSGGTGELFF	TGTGCCAGCAGTTTACGGTCGGGTGGAACCGGGGAGCTGTTTTTT
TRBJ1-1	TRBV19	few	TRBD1	CASRGQATNTEAFF	TGTGCCAGTAGAGGACAGGCCACGAACACTGAAGCTTTCTTT
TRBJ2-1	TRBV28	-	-	CASSLALEVLDNNEQFF	TGTGCCAGCAGTTTAGCCCTCGAAGTTTTGGACAACAATGAGCAGTTCTTC
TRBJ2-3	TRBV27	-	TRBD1	CASSFGQGVRDTQYF	TGTGCCAGCAGTTTCGGACAGGGGGTGAGAGATACGCAGTATTTT
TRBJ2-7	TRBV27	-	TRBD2	CASSPMGGLASHEQYF	TGTGCCAGCAGTCCCATGGGGGGACTAGCAAGCCACGAGCAGTACTTC
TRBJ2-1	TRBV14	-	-	CASSQGENSSYNEQFF	TGTGCCAGCAGCCAAGGGGAGAATAGCTCCTACAATGAGCAGTTCTTC
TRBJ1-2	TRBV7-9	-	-	CASSLVAGLNYGYTF	TGTGCCAGCAGCTTAGTGGCAGGGCTCAACTATGGCTACACCTTC
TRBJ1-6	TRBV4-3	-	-	CASSQQPREGGSYNSPLHF	TGCGCCAGCAGCCAACAGCCCAGGGAGGGTGGCTCCTATAATTCACCCCTCCACTTT